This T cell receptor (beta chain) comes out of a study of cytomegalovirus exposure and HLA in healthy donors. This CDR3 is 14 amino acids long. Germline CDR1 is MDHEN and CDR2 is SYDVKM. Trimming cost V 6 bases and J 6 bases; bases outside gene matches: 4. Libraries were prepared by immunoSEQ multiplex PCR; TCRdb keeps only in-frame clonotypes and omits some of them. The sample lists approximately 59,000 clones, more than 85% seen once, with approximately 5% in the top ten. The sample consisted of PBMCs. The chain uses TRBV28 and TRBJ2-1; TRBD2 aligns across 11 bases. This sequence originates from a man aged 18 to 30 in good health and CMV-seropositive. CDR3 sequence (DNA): TGTGCCAGCAGGGCAGGACTAGCGGGCAATGAGCAGTTCTTC. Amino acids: CASRAGLAGNEQFF. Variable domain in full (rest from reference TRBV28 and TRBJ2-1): DVKVTQSSRYLVKRTGEKVFLECVQDMDHENMFWYRQDPGLGLRLIYFSYDVKMKEKGDIPEGYSVSREKKERFSLILESASTNQTSMYLCASRAGLAGNEQFFGPGTRLTVL.